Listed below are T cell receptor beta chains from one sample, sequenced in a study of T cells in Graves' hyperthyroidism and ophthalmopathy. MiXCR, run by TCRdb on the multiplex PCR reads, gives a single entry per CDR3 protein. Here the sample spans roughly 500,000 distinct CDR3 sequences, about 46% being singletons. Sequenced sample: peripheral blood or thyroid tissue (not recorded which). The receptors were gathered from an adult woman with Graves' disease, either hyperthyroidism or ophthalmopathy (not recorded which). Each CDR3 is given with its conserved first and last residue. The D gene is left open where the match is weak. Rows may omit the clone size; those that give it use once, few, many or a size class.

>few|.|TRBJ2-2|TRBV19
CASSIGLATGELFF
TGTGCCAGTAGTATTGGTCTAGCGACCGGGGAGCTGTTTTTT
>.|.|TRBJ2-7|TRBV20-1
CSAQPVNWGYEQYF
TGCAGTGCCCAGCCAGTAAATTGGGGGTACGAGCAGTACTTC
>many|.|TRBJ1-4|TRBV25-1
CASSDPGGSNEKLFF
TGTGCCAGCAGTGATCCTGGGGGGTCTAATGAAAAACTGTTTTTT
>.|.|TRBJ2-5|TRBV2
CASSEYGETQYF
TGTGCCAGCAGTGAATATGGGGAGACCCAGTACTTC
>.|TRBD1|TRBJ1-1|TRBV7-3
CASSRQGARTEAFF
TGTGCCAGCAGCCGCCAGGGGGCGCGAACTGAAGCTTTCTTT
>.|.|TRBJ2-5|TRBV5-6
CASSVARDPETQYF
TGTGCCAGCAGCGTTGCTAGGGACCCAGAGACCCAGTACTTC
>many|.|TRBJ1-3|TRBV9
CASSASGTTGGNTIYF
TGTGCCAGCAGCGCGAGCGGGACAACCGGCGGAAACACCATATATTTT
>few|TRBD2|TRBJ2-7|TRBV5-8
CASSPGTSGIYEQYF
TGTGCCAGCAGCCCCGGGACTAGCGGTATCTACGAGCAGTACTTC
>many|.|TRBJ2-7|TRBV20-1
CSATHPSYEQYF
TGCAGTGCTACACATCCTTCCTACGAGCAGTACTTC
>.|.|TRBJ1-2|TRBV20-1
CSASLGHNTGDDGYTF
TGCAGTGCTAGTCTGGGACATAACACCGGGGACGATGGCTACACCTTC
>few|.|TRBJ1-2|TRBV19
CASKQDYGYTF
TGTGCCAGTAAACAGGACTATGGCTACACCTTC
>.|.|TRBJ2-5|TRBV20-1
CSAPTAGQETQYF
TGCAGTGCTCCTACGGCAGGTCAAGAGACCCAGTACTTC
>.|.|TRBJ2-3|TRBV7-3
CASSSRSSGDTQYF
TGTGCCAGCAGCTCCCGGAGTTCAGGCGATACGCAGTATTTT
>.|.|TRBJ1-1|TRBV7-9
CASSLTQGNTEASF
TGTGCCAGCAGCTTAACTCAGGGTAACACTGAAGCTTCCTTT
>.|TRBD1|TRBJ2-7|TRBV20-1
CSAPDRGRTYEQYF
TGCAGTGCTCCCGACAGGGGGCGAACCTACGAGCAGTACTTC
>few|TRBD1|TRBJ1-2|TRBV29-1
CSVGGQRYGYTF
TGCAGCGTTGGGGGACAGCGCTATGGCTACACCTTC
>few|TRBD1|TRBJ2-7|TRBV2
CASSLGWDSFYEQYF
TGTGCCAGCAGCTTAGGGTGGGACAGCTTCTACGAGCAGTACTTC
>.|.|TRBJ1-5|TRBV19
CATSDWGGQPQHF
TGTGCCACCAGTGATTGGGGCGGACAGCCCCAGCATTTT
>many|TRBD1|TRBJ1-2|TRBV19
CASSSDRVGGYTF
TGTGCCAGTAGTTCCGACAGGGTCGGCGGCTACACCTTC
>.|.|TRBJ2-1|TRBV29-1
CNVGDPRGEQFF
TGCAACGTTGGGGACCCGCGGGGTGAGCAGTTCTTC
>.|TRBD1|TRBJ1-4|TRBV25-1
CASSATGTAGQGSWIGEKLFF
TGTGCCAGCAGTGCTACCGGGACAGCAGGACAGGGGTCGTGGATAGGTGAAAAACTGTTTTTT
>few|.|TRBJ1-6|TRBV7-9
CASSTRAWHSPLHF
TGTGCCAGCAGCACCCGGGCCTGGCATTCACCCCTCCACTTT
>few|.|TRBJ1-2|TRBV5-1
CASSLSGIDRNYGYTF
TGCGCCAGCAGCTTGTCGGGGATAGACAGAAACTATGGCTACACCTTC
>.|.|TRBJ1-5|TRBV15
CATSRDGQDSNQPQHF
TGTGCCACCAGCAGAGATGGCCAGGATAGCAATCAGCCCCAGCATTTT
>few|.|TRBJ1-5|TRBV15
CATSRDGLGPKHF
TGTGCCACCAGCAGAGATGGTTTAGGTCCCAAGCATTTT
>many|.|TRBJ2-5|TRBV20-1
CSARVGGGETQYF
TGCAGTGCTAGAGTTGGGGGTGGAGAGACCCAGTACTTC
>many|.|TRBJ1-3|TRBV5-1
CASRDESGNTIYF
TGCGCCAGCAGAGACGAGTCTGGAAACACCATATATTTT
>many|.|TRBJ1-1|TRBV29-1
CSVAASSEAFF
TGCAGCGTTGCCGCGAGTTCTGAAGCTTTCTTT
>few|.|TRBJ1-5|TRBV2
CASTPGTRDQPQHF
TGTGCCAGCACGCCCGGGACAAGAGATCAGCCCCAGCATTTT
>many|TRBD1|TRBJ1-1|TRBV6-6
CAGGGSTEAFF
TGTGCCGGAGGGGGCAGCACTGAAGCTTTCTTT
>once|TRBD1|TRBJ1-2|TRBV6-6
CASSYPIGGGGNTF
TGTGCCAGCAGTTATCCAATAGGGGGCGGGGGAAACACCTTC
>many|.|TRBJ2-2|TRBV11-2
CASSLTRSGYHTGELFF
TGTGCCAGCAGCCTCACGCGGAGCGGATATCACACCGGGGAGCTGTTTTTT
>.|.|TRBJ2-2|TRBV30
CAWYHQGELFF
TGTGCCTGGTATCATCAAGGGGAGCTGTTTTTT
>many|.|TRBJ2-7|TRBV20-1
CSASTGSADPSYEQYF
TGCAGTGCTAGTACGGGTTCAGCAGACCCCTCCTACGAGCAGTACTTC
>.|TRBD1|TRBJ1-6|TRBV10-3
CAINGVGTGGIGSPLHF
TGTGCCATCAATGGAGTCGGGACAGGGGGCATTGGATCACCCCTCCACTTT
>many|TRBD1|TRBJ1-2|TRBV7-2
CASSRDRGQNGGYTF
TGTGCCAGCAGCCGCGACAGGGGCCAAAACGGTGGCTACACCTTC
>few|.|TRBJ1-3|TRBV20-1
CSLLGALGGNTIYF
TGCAGTCTCCTTGGGGCCCTCGGCGGAAACACCATATATTTT
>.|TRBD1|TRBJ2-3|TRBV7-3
CASSLQGAITDTQYF
TGTGCCAGCAGCTTACAGGGGGCGATCACAGATACGCAGTATTTT
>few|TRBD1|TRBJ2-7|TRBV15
CATSLGTGGYEQYF
TGTGCCACCAGCTTAGGGACAGGAGGCTACGAGCAGTACTTC
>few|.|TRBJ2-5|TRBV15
CATSRERAGDGETQYF
TGTGCCACCAGCAGAGAAAGGGCAGGAGATGGAGAGACCCAGTACTTC
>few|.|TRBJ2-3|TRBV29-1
CSVEDRGKAGLVTQYF
TGCAGCGTTGAAGATCGGGGAAAGGCAGGGCTAGTTACGCAGTATTTT